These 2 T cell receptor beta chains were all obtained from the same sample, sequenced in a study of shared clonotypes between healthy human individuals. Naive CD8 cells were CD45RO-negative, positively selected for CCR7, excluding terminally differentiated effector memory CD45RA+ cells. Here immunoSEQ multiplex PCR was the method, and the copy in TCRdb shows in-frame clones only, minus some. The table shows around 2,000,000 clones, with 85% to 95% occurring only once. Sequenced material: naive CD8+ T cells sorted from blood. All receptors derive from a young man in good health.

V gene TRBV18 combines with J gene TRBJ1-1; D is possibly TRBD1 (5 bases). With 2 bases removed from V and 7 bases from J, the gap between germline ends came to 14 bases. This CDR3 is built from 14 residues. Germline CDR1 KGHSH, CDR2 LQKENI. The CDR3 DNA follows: TGTGCCAGCTCACCAAGGGGTAATCCTTTTGAAGCTTTCTTT. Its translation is CASSPRGNPFEAFF.

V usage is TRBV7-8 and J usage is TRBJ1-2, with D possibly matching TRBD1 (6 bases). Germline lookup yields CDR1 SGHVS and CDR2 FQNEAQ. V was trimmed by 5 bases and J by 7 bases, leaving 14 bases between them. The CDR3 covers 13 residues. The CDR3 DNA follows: TGTGCCAGCAGCCCCGGTTCGGGGGCTGGCTACACCTTC. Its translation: CASSPGSGAGYTF.